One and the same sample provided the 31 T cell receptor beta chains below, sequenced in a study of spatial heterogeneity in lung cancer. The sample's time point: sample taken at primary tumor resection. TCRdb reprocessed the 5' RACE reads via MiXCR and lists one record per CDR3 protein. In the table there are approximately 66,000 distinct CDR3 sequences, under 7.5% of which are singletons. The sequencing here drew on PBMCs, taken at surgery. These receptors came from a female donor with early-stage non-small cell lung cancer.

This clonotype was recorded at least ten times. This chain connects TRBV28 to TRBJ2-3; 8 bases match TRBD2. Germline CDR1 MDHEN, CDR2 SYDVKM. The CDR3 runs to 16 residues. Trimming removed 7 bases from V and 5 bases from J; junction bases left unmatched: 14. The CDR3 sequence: CASTTAAGGIKDTQYF. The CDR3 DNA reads TGTGCCAGCACCACCGCGGCGGGAGGAATTAAAGATACGCAGTATTTT.

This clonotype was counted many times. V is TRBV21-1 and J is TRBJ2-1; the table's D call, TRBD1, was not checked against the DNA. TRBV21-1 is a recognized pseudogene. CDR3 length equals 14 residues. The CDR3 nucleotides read TGTGCCAGGGGGGGGCCATTACCTCGGGATGAGCAGTTCTTC. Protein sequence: CARGGPLPRDEQFF.

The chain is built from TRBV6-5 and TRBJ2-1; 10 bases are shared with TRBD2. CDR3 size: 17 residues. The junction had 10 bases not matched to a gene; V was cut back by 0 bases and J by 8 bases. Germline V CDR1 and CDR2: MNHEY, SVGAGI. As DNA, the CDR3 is TGTGCCAGCAGTTACTCGGGGGCAACTAGCGGGAAAGATGAGCAGTTCTTC. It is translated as CASSYSGATSGKDEQFF.

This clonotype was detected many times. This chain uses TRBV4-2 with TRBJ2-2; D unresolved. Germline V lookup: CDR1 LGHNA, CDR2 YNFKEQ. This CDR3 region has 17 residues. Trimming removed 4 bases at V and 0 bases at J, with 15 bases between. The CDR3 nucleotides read TGTGCCAGCAGCCCCGAAACGCTGGCTACGAACACCGGGGAGCTGTTTTTT. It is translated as CASSPETLATNTGELFF.

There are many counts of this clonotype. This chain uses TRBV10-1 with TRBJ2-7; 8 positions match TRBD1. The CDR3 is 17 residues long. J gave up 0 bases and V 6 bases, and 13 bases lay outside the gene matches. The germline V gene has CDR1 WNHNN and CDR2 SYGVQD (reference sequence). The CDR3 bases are TGCGCCAGCAGCGTGACAGGGGTCGTGGAAAGCTCCTACGAGCAGTACTTC. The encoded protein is CASSVTGVVESSYEQYF.

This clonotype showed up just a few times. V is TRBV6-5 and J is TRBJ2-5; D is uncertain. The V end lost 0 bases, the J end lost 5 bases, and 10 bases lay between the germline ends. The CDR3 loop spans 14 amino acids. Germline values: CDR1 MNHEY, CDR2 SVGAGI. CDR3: CASSYSSGFETQYF. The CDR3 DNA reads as TGTGCCAGCAGTTACTCGAGTGGATTCGAGACCCAGTACTTC.

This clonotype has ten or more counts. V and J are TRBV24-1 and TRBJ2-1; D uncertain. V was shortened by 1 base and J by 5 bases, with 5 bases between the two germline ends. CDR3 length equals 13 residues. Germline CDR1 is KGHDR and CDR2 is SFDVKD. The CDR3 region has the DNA TGTGCCACCAGTGATTTTTTAGACAATGAGCAGTTCTTC. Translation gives CATSDFLDNEQFF.

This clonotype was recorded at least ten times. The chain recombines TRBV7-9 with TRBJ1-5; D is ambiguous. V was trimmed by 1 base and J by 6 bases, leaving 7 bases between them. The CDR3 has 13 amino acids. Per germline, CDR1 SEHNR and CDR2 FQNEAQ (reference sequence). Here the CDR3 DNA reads TGTGCCAGCAGCTTAGGGCATGGTCAGCCCCAGCATTTT. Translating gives CASSLGHGQPQHF.

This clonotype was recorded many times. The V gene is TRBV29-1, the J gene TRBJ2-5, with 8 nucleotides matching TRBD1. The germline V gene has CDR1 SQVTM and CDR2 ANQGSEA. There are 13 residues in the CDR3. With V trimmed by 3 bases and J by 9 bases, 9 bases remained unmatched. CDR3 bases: TGCAGCGTTGAGCTGACAGGGGCGAGGGCCCAGTACTTC. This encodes CSVELTGARAQYF. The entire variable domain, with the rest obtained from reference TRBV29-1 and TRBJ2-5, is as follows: SAVISQKPSRDICQRGTSLTIQCQVDSQVTMMFWYRQQPGQSLTLIATANQGSEATYESGFVIDKFPISRPNLTFSTLTVSNMSPEDSSIYLCSVELTGARAQYFGPGTRLLVL.

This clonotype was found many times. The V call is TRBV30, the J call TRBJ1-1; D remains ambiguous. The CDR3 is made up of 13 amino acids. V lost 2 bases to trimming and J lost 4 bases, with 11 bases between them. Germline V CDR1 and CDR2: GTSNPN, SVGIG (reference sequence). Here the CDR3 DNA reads TGTGCCTGGAGTCGGTCCGACGGCACTGAAGCTTTCTTT. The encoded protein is CAWSRSDGTEAFF.

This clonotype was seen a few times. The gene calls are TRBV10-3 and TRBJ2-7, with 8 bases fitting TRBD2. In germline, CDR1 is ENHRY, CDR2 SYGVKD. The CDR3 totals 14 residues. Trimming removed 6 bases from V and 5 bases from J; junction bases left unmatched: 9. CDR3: CAISLGTSTNEQYV. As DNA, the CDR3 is TGTGCCATCAGCCTTGGGACTAGTACGAACGAGCAGTACGTC.

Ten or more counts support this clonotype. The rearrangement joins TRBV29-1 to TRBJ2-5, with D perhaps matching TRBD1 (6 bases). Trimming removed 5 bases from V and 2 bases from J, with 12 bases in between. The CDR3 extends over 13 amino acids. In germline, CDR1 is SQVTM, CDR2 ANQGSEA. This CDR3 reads CSVRAQGQETQYF. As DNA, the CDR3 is TGCAGCGTTCGGGCCCAGGGGCAAGAGACCCAGTACTTC.

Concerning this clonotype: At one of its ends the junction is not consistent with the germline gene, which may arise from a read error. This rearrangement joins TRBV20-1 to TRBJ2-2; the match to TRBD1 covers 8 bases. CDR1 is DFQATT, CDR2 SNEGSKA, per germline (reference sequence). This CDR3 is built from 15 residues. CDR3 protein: CSARGLDRAPGELFF. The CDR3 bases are TGCAGTGCGAGAGGCCTGGACAGGGCGCCCGGGGAGCTGTTTTTT.

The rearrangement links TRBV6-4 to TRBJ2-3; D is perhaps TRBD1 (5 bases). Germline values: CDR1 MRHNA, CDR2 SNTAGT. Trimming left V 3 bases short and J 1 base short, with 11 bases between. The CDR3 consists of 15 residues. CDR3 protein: CASSEAGIGTDTQYF. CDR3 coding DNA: TGTGCCAGCAGTGAGGCAGGGATAGGCACAGATACGCAGTATTTT.

The CDR3 DNA is TGTGCCAGCAGCCTAGGGGGACTAGCGGGAGAGCAGTACTTC. It translates to CASSLGGLAGEQYF. The chain recombines TRBV7-2 with TRBJ2-7, with 13 positions matching TRBD2. Germline V CDR1 and CDR2: SGHTA, FQGNSA. V lost 5 bases, J lost 7 bases, and 5 bases stayed unmatched. The CDR3 is 14 amino acids.

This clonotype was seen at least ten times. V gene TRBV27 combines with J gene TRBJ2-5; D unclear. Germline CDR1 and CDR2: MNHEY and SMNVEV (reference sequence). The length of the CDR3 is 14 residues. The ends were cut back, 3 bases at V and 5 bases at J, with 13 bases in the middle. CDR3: CASSFLGLLETQYF. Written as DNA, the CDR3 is TGTGCCAGCAGTTTCTTGGGTTTATTGGAGACCCAGTACTTC.

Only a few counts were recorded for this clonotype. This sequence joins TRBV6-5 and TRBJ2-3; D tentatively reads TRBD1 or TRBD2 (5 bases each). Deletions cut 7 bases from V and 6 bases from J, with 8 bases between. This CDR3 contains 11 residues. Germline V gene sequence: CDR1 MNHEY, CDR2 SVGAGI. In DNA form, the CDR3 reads TGTGCCAGCATGGGGGTTGATACGCAGTATTTT. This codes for CASMGVDTQYF.

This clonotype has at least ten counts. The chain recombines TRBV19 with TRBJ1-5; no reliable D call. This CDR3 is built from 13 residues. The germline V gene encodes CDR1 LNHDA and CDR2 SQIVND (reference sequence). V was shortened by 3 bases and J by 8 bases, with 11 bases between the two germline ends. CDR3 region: CASSIGPQEPQHF. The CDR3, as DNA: TGTGCCAGTAGTATTGGGCCTCAGGAGCCCCAGCATTTT.

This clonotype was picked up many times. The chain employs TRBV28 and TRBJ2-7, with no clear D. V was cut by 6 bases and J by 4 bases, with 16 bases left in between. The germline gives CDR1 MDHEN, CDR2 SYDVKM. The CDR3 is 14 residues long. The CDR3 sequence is CASSPRPTFYEQYV. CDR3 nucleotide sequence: TGTGCCAGCAGCCCGCGACCCACCTTTTACGAGCAGTACGTC.

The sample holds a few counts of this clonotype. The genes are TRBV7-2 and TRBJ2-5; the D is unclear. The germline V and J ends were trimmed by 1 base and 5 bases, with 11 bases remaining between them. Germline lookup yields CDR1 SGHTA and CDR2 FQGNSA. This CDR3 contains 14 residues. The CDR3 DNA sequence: TGTGCCAGCAGCTTAGTTGTAGGGCAGGAGACCCAGTACTTC. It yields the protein CASSLVVGQETQYF.

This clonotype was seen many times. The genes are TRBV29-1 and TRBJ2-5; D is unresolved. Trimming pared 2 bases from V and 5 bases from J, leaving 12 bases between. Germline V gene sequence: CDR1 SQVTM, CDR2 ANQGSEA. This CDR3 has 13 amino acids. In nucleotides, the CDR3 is TGCAGCGTTGAACGGCTTCCGGGCGAGACCCAGTACTTC. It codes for CSVERLPGETQYF.

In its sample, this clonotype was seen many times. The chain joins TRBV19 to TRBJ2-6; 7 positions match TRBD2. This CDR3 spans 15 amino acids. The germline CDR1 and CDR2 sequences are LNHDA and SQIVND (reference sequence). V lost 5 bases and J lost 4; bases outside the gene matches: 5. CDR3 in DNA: TGTGCCAGTAGTCCCACTAGCGCCGGGGCCAACGTCCTGACTTTC. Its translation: CASSPTSAGANVLTF.

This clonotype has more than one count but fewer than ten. CDR3 nucleotides: TGTGCCAGCAGCCCGACTGGACAGGGCTATGGCTACACCTTC. This translates into CASSPTGQGYGYTF. The rearrangement joins TRBV25-1 to TRBJ1-2; TRBD1 matches 8 bases. The CDR3 is 14 amino acids. Germline V gives CDR1 MGHDK, CDR2 SYGVNS. The V and J ends lost 6 bases and 4 bases, in that order; junction bases with no gene match: 7.

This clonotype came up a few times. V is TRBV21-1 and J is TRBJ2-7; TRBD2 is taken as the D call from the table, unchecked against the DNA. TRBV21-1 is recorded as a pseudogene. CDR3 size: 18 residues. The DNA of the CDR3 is TGTGCCAGCAGCAAAGGGGAGGAGGGAGAGGAATTACCCTACGAGCAGTACGTC. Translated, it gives CASSKGEEGEELPYEQYV.

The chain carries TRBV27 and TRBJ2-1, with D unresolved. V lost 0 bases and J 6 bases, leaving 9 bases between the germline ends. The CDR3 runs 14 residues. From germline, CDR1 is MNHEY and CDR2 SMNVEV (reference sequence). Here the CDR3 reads CASSLSSAANEQFF. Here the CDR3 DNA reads TGTGCCAGCAGTTTATCTTCTGCCGCCAATGAGCAGTTCTTC.

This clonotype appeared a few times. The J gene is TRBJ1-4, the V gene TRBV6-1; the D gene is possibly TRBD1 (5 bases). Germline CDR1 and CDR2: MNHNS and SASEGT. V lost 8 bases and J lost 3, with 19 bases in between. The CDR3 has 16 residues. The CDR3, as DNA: TGTGCCAGCCAGAGCTGGGAGGGGCCGGCTAATGAAAAACTGTTTTTT. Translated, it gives CASQSWEGPANEKLFF.

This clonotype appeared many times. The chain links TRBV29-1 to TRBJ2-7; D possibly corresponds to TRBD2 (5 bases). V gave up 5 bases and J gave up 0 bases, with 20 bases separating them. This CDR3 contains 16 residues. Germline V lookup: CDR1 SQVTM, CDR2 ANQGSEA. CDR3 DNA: TGCAGCGTTACTGACCATTCCAGCGGAAGCTCCTACGAGCAGTACTTC. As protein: CSVTDHSSGSSYEQYF.

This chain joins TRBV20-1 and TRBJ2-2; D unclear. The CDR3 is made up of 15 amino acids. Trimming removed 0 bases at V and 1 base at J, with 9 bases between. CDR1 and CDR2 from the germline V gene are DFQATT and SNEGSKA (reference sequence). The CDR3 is CSARDGRLNTGELFF. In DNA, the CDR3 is TGCAGTGCTAGAGACGGACGGCTGAACACCGGGGAGCTGTTTTTT.

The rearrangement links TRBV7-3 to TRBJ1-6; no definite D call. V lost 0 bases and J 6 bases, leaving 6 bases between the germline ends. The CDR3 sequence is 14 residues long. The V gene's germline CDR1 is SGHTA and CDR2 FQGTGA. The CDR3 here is CASSLTVSNSPLHF. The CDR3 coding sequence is TGTGCCAGCAGCTTAACGGTCTCTAATTCACCCCTCCACTTT.

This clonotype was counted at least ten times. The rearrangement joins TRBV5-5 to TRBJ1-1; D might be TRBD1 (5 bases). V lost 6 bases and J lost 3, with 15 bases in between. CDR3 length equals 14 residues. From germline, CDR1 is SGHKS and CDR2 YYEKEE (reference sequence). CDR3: CASTPERGDTEAFF. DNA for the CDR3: TGTGCCAGCACCCCGGAAAGGGGCGACACTGAAGCTTTCTTT.

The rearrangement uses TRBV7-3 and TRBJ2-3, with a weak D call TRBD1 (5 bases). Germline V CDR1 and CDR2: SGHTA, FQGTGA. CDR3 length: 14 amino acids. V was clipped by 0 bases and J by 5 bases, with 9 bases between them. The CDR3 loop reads CASSLTQGRDTQYF. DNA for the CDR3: TGTGCCAGCAGCTTAACGCAGGGCCGAGATACGCAGTATTTT.